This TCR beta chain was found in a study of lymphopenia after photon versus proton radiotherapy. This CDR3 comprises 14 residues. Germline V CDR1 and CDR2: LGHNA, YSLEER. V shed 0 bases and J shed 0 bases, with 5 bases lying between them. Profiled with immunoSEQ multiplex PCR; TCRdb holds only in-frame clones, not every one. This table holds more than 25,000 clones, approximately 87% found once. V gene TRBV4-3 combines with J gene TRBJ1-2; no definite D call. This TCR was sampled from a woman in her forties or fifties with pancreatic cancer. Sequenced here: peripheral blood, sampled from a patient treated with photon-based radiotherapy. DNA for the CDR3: TGCGCCAGCAGCCAAGATAGAGCTAACTATGGCTACACCTTC. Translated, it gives CASSQDRANYGYTF.